These 13 T cell receptor beta chains share one sample of origin, sequenced in a study of early T cells in non-severe SARS-CoV-2 infection. One entry per CDR3 protein results from TCRdb running MiXCR on the 5' RACE reads. This sample yields tens of thousands of distinct CDR3 sequences, of which about 5% are seen a single time; 7.6% belongs to the top ten. Source material: whole blood. Source of these receptors: an adult who was a healthcare worker with PCR-confirmed SARS-CoV-2 infection or an uninfected control (not recorded which).

This clonotype appeared many times. The genes are TRBV20-1 and TRBJ2-1, with 8 bases that match TRBD2. V gave up 6 bases and J gave up 1 base; unmatched junction bases: 11. The germline CDR1 and CDR2 sequences are DFQATT and SNEGSKA (reference sequence). This CDR3 comprises 16 residues. CDR3 nucleotide sequence: TGCAGTGCGTACAGCGAGCGGGGGTCTTCCTACAATGAGCAGTTCTTC. It translates to CSAYSERGSSYNEQFF.

This clonotype was counted a few times. The CDR3 protein is CASASGGSIQYF. In nucleotides, the CDR3 is TGTGCCAGCGCCTCTGGGGGGAGCATTCAGTACTTC. V gene TRBV6-5 combines with J gene TRBJ2-4; D might be TRBD2 (6 bases). This CDR3 has 12 amino acids. Between the trimmed V and J ends, which lost 8 bases and 9 bases, there was a span of 14 bases. The V gene's germline CDR1 is MNHEY and CDR2 SVGAGI.

This clonotype was seen many times. This chain connects TRBV5-1 to TRBJ2-3; tentative D call: TRBD1 (7 bases). This CDR3 comprises 15 residues. The V and J ends lost 0 bases and 5 bases respectively, with 13 bases between them. Germline assignment: CDR1 SGHRS and CDR2 YFSETQ. The CDR3 spells CASSLAGQGGDTQYF. Here the CDR3 DNA reads TGCGCCAGCAGCTTGGCCGGCCAGGGGGGAGATACGCAGTATTTT.

The rearrangement uses TRBV27 and TRBJ2-3, with D tentatively TRBD1 or TRBD2 (6 bases each). V lost 3 bases to trimming and J lost 2 bases, with 12 bases between them. The length of the CDR3 is 15 residues. Germline V gene lookup returns CDR1 MNHEY and CDR2 SMNVEV (reference sequence). CDR3 sequence: CASSLGGRFTDTQYF. The CDR3 nucleotides are TGTGCCAGCAGTTTGGGGGGCCGGTTCACAGATACGCAGTATTTT.

This clonotype was counted ten times or more. V gene TRBV20-1 combines with J gene TRBJ1-1, with D unclear. The CDR3 is 13 amino acids. The V and J ends lost 2 bases and 7 bases respectively, with 14 bases between them. Germline CDR1 DFQATT, CDR2 SNEGSKA (reference sequence). CDR3 sequence: CSARIGPGDEAFF. CDR3 nucleotides: TGCAGTGCTAGAATAGGTCCCGGGGATGAAGCTTTCTTT.

This clonotype was counted many times. This sequence joins TRBV5-6 and TRBJ1-5, with TRBD1 matching 7 bases. CDR3 length: 16 amino acids. CDR1 is SGHDT, CDR2 YYEEEE, per germline. V dropped 5 bases and J dropped 2; count of bases not matched to a gene: 10. The CDR3 sequence: CASRLGGGLGNQPQHF. The CDR3 bases are TGTGCCAGCAGACTAGGGGGCGGGCTAGGCAATCAGCCCCAGCATTTT. The whole variable domain, filled in from reference TRBV5-6 and TRBJ1-5, reads DAGVTQSPTHLIKTRGQQVTLRCSPKSGHDTVSWYQQALGQGPQFIFQYYEEEERQRGNFPDRFSGHQFPNYSSELNVNALLLGDSALYLCASRLGGGLGNQPQHFGDGTRLSIL.

This clonotype has at least ten counts. The chain joins TRBV15 to TRBJ1-2; D is unclear. V was cut by 1 base and J by 5 bases, with 17 bases left in between. Germline CDR1 LNHNV, CDR2 YYDKDF (reference sequence). The CDR3 length is 16 residues. CDR3 coding DNA: TGTGCCACCAGCAGAGTCAAAGGGCGTCAGCAATATGGCTACACCTTC. Its translation: CATSRVKGRQQYGYTF.

This clonotype appeared many times. The chain joins TRBV7-8 to TRBJ1-5; no clear D. This CDR3 contains 15 residues. Trimming cost V 4 bases and J 0 bases, with 10 bases left between them. Per germline, CDR1 SGHVS and CDR2 FQNEAQ. The CDR3, as DNA: TGTGCCAGCAGCTCCCGGATGGATAGCAATCAGCCCCAGCATTTT. Its translation is CASSSRMDSNQPQHF.

This clonotype showed up just a few times. Given a much more abundant clone one base away, this may be a read error. The J gene is TRBJ1-5, the V gene TRBV18, with TRBD1 as a possible D gene (6 bases). Germline V gene lookup returns CDR1 KGHSH and CDR2 LQKENI. V was shortened by 9 bases and J by 8 bases, with 17 bases between the two germline ends. This CDR3 has 13 amino acids. The CDR3 loop reads CARSSLGGEPQHF. CDR3 DNA sequence: TGTGCCAGATCATCACTAGGGGGAGAGCCCCAGCATTTT. The full variable domain, completed using reference TRBV18 and TRBJ1-5, is NAGVMQNPRHLVRRRGQEARLRCSPMKGHSHVYWYRQLPEEGLKFMVYLQKENIIDESGMPKERFSAEFPKEGPSILRIQQVVRGDSAAYFCARSSLGGEPQHFGDGTRLSIL.

This clonotype appeared a few times. The chain has TRBV7-8 and TRBJ2-5, with a tentative D call TRBD1 (5 bases). CDR3 size: 14 residues. Germline CDR1 and CDR2: SGHVS and FQNEAQ. V lost 1 base to trimming and J lost 4 bases, with 10 bases between them. The CDR3 region is CASSLGVGAETQYF. In nucleotides, the CDR3 is TGTGCCAGCAGCTTAGGGGTAGGGGCAGAGACCCAGTACTTC.

This clonotype was seen repeatedly, ten times or more. The chain couples TRBV28 to TRBJ1-5, with a tentative D call TRBD1 (5 bases). There are 18 residues in the CDR3. The germline CDR1 and CDR2 sequences are MDHEN and SYDVKM. With 6 bases removed from V and 0 bases from J, the gap between germline ends came to 21 bases. CDR3 sequence reads: CASSPDIPGSHSNQPQHF. The DNA of the CDR3 is TGTGCCAGCAGCCCGGACATCCCGGGATCCCATAGCAATCAGCCCCAGCATTTT.

The chain employs TRBV7-9 and TRBJ2-1; 10 bases are shared with TRBD2. This CDR3 contains 15 residues. The V gene end was trimmed by 5 bases and the J gene end by 9 bases; junction bases not matched to a gene: 10. Germline-derived CDR1 and CDR2 are SEHNR and FQNEAQ (reference sequence). The CDR3 is CASSREGAGGSEQFF. The DNA for the CDR3 is TGTGCCAGCAGCCGGGAAGGAGCGGGAGGGAGTGAGCAGTTCTTC.

At least ten counts were recorded for this clonotype. The chain carries TRBV7-8 and TRBJ2-7, with unresolved D. CDR3 length: 16 amino acids. From germline, CDR1 is SGHVS and CDR2 FQNEAQ. Trimming took 0 bases from V and 3 from J, leaving 15 bases between them. The CDR3 sequence is CASSLARVAAYYEQYF. As DNA, the CDR3 is TGTGCCAGCAGCTTAGCGAGAGTGGCAGCGTACTACGAGCAGTACTTC.